This TCR beta chain was found in a study of blood T cell repertoires in COVID-19. For the study at large: The samples span acute and convalescent COVID-19 from the United States, Italy and Spain. T cells, B-cell-depleted T cells, or PBMCs provided the cDNA or gDNA that served as material.

Original handling: Counts of nucleated cells, estimated from reference gene primer amplification, were obtained. The repertoire was sequenced with immunoSEQ multiplex PCR; TCRdb's copy has only in-frame clones and lacks some. V, J and clone size are taken as reported in that table, and D and trimming were inferred from the DNA itself. The sample lists under 60,000 clones, 75% to 80% occurring once. Germline CDR1 SGHVS, CDR2 FNYEAQ. Unmatched junction bases numbered 6, after V lost 5 bases and J lost 0 bases. CDR3 length equals 15 residues. V and J are TRBV7-6 and TRBJ1-1; the match to TRBD1 covers 7 bases. This TCR came from a human donor in a cohort sampled during active COVID-19. Specimen: peripheral blood. CDR3 in DNA: TGTGCCAGCAGCCGCCAACAGGGGATGAACACTGAAGCTTTCTTT. This codes for CASSRQQGMNTEAFF.